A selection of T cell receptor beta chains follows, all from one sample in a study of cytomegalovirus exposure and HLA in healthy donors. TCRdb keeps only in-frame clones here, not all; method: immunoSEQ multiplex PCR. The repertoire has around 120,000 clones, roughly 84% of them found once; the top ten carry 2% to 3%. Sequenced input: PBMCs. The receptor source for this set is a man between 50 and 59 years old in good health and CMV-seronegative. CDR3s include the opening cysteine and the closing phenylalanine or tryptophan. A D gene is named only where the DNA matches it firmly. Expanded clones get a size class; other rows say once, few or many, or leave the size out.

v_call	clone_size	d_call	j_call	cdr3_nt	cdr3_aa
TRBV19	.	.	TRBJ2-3	TGTGCCAGTAGTATCTCAGGGCAGGGGCGAGATACGCAGTATTTT	CASSISGQGRDTQYF
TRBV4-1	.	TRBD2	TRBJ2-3	TGCGCCAGCAGCCAAGGTCCCCGGGGGGGCCCGGGCACAGATACGCAGTATTTT	CASSQGPRGGPGTDTQYF
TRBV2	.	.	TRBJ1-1	TGTGCCACCGTACGGTCGAACACTGAAGCTTTCTTT	CATVRSNTEAFF
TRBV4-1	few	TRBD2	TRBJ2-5	TGCGCCAGCAGTGGACTAGCATTGGGGGAGACCCAGTACTTC	CASSGLALGETQYF
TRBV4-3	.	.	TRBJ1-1	TGCGCCAGCAGCCAAGATACGGCAGGCCCAGACACTGAAGCTTTCTTT	CASSQDTAGPDTEAFF
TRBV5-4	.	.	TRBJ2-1	TGTGCCAGCAGCATAACTAGCAATGAGCAGTTCTTC	CASSITSNEQFF
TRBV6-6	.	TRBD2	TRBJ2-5	TGTGCCGGGAGCGGGGGGGCCTTAGAGACCCAGTACTTC	CAGSGGALETQYF
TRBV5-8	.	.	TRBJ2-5	TGTGCCAGCAGCCCCCGGACAGAACAAGAGACCCAGTACTTC	CASSPRTEQETQYF
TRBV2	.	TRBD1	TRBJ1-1	TGTGCCAGCAGATACAGGGGGCAGAACACTGAAGCTTTCTTT	CASRYRGQNTEAFF
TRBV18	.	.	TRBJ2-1	TGTGCCAGCTCCCAGGGTCCGGACGGTGAGCAGTTCTTC	CASSQGPDGEQFF
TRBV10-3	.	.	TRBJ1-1	TGTGCCATCAGTGAGGGAGCCTTCACTGAAGCTTTCTTT	CAISEGAFTEAFF
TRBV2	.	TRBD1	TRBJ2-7	TGTGCCAGCAGTAAGGGACAGGACCCCTCCTACGAGCAGTACTTC	CASSKGQDPSYEQYF